The rows below give T cell receptor beta chains drawn from one sample of a study of blood T cell repertoires in COVID-19. The method was immunoSEQ multiplex PCR; TCRdb's version includes in-frame clones alone and lacks a portion of them. The repertoire includes some 220,000 clones, about nine tenths of them detected once, and 0.8% to 0.95% sits in the top ten. Sequencing used peripheral blood. Receptor source: a man between 25 and 39 years old with COVID-19, enrolled during active disease. CDR3s include the opening cysteine and the closing phenylalanine or tryptophan. D genes are given only for firm matches.

>TRBV6-1|TRBJ2-7|-
CASSEDRTSYEQYF
TGTGCCAGCAGTGAAGATCGGACTTCCTACGAGCAGTACTTC
>TRBV2|TRBJ2-7|-
CASSDTGTYEQYF
TGTGCCAGCAGTGATACGGGAACCTACGAGCAGTACTTC
>TRBV7-9|TRBJ1-2|-
CASSSNPGSYGYTF
TGTGCCAGCAGCTCCAACCCAGGGTCCTATGGCTACACCTTC
>TRBV5-6|TRBJ1-5|-
CASSYGGSNQPQHF
TGTGCCAGCAGCTATGGAGGTAGCAATCAGCCCCAGCATTTT
>TRBV25-1|TRBJ1-1|TRBD1
CASSEGQGMNTEAFF
TGTGCCAGCAGTGAGGGACAGGGGATGAACACTGAAGCTTTCTTT
>TRBV18|TRBJ2-2|TRBD1
CASSPGQPLGSGELFF
TGTGCCAGCTCACCGGGACAGCCTCTGGGATCCGGGGAGCTGTTTTTT
>TRBV5-5|TRBJ2-7|TRBD1
CASSVPGQGDEQYF
TGTGCCAGCAGCGTCCCGGGACAGGGCGACGAGCAGTACTTC
>TRBV24-1|TRBJ2-3|-
CATSDLQGGADTQYF
TGTGCCACCAGTGATTTACAGGGTGGCGCAGATACGCAGTATTTT
>TRBV7-9|TRBJ1-2|-
CASSSLDRNNYGYTF
TGTGCCAGCAGCTCCTTAGACAGGAATAACTATGGCTACACCTTC
>TRBV11-2|TRBJ2-7|-
CASSSQGSRDYEQYF
TGTGCCAGCAGCTCACAGGGTAGTCGGGACTACGAGCAGTACTTC